This record covers a single T cell receptor beta chain. Unmatched junction bases numbered 9, after V lost 6 bases and J lost 0 bases. In germline, CDR1 is SGHNT, CDR2 YYREEE (reference sequence). This CDR3 comprises 17 residues. The protocol was immunoSEQ multiplex PCR, while the TCRdb copy is restricted to in-frame clones and leaves out a portion. The sample includes some 150,000 clones, under 95% of them seen just once. The data were taken from a study of OX40 agonist ivuxolimab in advanced cancers. The source is an adult with an advanced solid tumor such as melanoma, head and neck, liver or kidney cancer. J is TRBJ2-1 and V is TRBV5-4; 10 bases match TRBD2. The source material was CD4+ or CD8+ T cells sorted from blood, sampled in a trial of the OX40 agonist ivuxolimab. CDR3 residues: CASISGGAAGSYNEQFF. The CDR3 DNA reads as TGTGCCAGCATAAGCGGGGGGGCCGCTGGCTCCTACAATGAGCAGTTCTTC.